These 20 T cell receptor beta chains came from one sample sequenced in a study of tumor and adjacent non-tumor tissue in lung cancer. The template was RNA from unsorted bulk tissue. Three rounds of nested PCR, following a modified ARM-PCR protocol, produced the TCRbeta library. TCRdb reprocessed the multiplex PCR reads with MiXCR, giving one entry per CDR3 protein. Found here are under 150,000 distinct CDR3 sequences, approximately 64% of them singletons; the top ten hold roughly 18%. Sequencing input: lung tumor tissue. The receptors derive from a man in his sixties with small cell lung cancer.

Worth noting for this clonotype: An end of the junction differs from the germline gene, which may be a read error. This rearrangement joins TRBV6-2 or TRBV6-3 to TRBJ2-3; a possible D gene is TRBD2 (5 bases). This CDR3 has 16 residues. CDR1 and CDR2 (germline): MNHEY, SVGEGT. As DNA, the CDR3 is TGTGCCGGCAGTTACACGGACTCACCCTTCACAGATACGCACTATTTT. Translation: CAGSYTDSPFTDTHYF.

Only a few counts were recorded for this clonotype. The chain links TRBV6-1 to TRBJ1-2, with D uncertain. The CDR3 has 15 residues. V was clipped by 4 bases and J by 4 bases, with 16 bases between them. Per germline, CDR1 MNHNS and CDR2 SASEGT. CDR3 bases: TGTGCCAGCAGTGCGGCCGCGAACTTTGGCTATGGCTACACCTTC. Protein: CASSAAANFGYGYTF.

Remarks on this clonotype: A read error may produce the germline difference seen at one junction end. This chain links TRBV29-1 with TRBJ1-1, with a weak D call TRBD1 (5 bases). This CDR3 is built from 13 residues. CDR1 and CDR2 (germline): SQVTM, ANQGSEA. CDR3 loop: CSVLAGKNTEALF. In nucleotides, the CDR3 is TGCAGCGTTTTGGCAGGGAAGAATACTGAAGCTTTGTTT.

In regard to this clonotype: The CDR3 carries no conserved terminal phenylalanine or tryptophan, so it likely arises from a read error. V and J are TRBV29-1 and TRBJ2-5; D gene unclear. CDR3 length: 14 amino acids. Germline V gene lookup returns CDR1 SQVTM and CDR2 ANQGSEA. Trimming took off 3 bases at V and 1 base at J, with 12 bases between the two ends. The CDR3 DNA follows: TGCAGCGTTGATGTCGGCGGTACCCAAGAGACCCAGTACTTA. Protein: CSVDVGGTQETQYL.

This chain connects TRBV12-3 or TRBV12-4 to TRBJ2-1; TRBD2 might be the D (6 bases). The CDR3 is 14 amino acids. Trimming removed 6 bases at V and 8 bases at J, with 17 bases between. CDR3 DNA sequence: TGTGCCAGCAGCCTATCCTCGGGAGCCGATGAGCAGTTCTTC. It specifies CASSLSSGADEQFF.

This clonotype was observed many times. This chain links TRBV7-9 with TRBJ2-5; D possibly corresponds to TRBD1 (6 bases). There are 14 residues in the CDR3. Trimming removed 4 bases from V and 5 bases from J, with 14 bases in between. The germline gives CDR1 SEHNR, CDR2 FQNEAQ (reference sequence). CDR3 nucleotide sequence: TGTGCCAGCAGCTACTCCACAGGGTTCGAGACCCAGTACTTC. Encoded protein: CASSYSTGFETQYF.

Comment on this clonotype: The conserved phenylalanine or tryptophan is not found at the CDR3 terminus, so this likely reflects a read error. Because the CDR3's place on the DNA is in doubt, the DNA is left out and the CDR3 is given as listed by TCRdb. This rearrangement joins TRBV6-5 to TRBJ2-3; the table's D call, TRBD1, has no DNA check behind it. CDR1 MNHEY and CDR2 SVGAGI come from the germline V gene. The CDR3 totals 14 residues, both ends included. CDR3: CASSRDRGKNTHYL.

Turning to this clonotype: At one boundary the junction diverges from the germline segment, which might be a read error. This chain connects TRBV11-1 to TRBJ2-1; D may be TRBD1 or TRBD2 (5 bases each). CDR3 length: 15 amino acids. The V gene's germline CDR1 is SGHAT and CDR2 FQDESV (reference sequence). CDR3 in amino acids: CASSHPGRKYNEQSF. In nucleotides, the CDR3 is TGTGCGAGCAGCCATCCGGGACGGAAATACAATGAGCAGTCCTTC. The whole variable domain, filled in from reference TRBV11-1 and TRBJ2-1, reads EAEVAQSPRYKITEKSQAVAFWCDPISGHATLYWYRQILGQGPELLVQFQDESVVDDSQLPKDRFSAERLKGVDSTLKIQPAELGDSAMYLCASSHPGRKYNEQSFGPGTRLTVL.

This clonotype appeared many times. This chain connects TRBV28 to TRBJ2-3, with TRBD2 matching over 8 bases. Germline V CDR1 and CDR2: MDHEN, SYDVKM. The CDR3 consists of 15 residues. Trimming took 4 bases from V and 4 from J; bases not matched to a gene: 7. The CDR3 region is CASSWGAGEADTQYF. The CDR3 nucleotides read TGTGCCAGCAGTTGGGGAGCGGGAGAGGCAGATACGCAGTATTTT.

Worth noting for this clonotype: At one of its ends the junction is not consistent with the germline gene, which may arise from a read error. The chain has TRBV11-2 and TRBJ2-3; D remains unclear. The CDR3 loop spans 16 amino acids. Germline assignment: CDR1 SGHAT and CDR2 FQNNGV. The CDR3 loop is CASSIPGWSRTDTQYF. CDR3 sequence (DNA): TGTGCCAGCAGCATTCCAGGCTGGAGTCGCACAGATACGCAATATTTT.

In DNA, the CDR3 is TGTGCCATCAACAGAGGCGTGGGGAGTGAAGCTTTCTTT. Its protein product is CAINRGVGSEAFF. The chain links TRBV28 to TRBJ1-1; D remains ambiguous. CDR1 MDHEN and CDR2 SYDVKM come from the germline V gene. The CDR3 is made up of 13 amino acids. V lost 10 bases and J 7 bases, leaving 19 bases between the germline ends.

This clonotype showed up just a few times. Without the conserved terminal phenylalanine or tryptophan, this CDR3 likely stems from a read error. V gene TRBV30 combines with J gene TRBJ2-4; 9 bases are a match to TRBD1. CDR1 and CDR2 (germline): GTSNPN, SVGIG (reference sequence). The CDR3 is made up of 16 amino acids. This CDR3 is CAWSAGTGRAKNIQYY. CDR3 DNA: TGTGCCTGGAGTGCGGGGACAGGGAGAGCCAAAAATATTCAGTACTAC.

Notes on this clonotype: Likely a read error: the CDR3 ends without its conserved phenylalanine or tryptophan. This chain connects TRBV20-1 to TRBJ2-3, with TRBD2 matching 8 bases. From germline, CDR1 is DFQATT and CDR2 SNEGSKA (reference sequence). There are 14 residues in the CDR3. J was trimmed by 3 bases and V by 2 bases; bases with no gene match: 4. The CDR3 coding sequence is TGCAGTGCTAGACCGGGAGGGCGAACAGATACGCAGTATTTG. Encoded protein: CSARPGGRTDTQYL.

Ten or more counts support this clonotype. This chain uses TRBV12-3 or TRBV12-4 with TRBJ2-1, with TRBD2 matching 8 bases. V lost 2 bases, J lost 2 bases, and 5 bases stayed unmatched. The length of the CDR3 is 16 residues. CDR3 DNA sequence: TGTGCCAGCAGTTTATTGAGCGGGGGAACCTACAATGAGCAGTTCTTC. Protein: CASSLLSGGTYNEQFF.

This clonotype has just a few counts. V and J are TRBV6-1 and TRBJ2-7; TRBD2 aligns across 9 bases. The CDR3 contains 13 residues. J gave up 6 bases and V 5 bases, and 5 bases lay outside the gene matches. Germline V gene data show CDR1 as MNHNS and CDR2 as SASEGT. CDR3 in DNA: TGTGCCAGCAGTTTCTCAGCGGGAGGCGAGCAGTACGTC. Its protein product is CASSFSAGGEQYV.

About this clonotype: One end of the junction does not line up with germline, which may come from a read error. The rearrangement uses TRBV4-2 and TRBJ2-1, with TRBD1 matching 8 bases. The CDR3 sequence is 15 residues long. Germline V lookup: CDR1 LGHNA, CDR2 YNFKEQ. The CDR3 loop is CISSRGQGGYNEQFF. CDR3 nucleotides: TGTATCAGCAGCCGAGGACAGGGTGGATACAATGAGCAGTTCTTT.

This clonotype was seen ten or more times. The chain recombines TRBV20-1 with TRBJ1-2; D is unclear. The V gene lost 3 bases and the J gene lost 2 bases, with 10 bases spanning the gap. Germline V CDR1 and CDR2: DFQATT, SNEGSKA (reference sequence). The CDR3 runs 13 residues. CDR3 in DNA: TGCAGTGCTAGCCCCACCTTCAACTATGGCTACACCTTC. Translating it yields CSASPTFNYGYTF.

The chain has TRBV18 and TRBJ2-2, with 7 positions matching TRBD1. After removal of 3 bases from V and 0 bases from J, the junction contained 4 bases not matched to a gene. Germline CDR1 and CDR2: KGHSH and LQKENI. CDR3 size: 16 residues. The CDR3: CASSPAGTANTGELFF. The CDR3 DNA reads TGTGCCAGCTCACCGGCCGGGACAGCGAACACCGGGGAGCTGTTTTTT.

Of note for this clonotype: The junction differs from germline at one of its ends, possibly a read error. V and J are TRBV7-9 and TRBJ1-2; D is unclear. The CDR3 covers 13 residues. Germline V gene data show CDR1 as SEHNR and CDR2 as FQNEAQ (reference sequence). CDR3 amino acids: CASSLVGLGGYTF. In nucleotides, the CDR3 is TGCGCCAGCAGCTTAGTAGGGCTCGGGGGCTACACCTTC.

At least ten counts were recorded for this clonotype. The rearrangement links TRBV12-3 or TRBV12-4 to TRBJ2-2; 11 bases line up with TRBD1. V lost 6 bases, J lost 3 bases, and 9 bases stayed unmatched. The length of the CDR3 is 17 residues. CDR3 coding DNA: TGTGCCAGCAGGGCATTGGGGACAGGGGGACACACCGGGGAGCTGTTTTTT. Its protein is CASRALGTGGHTGELFF.